This is a list of T cell receptor beta chains from one sample in a study of memory CD4+ T cells and cytomegalovirus serostatus. Sequencing used immunoSEQ multiplex PCR; TCRdb keeps in-frame clones, though not all of them. The sample consists of approximately 40,000 clones, 60% to 85% of them appearing once. The material sequenced was memory CD4+ T cells from blood. These receptors originate from an adult in good health and CMV-seronegative. CDR3s include the opening cysteine and the closing phenylalanine or tryptophan. D genes are given only for firm matches. The size of a clone is reported for some rows only, either as once, few or many, or as a class for expanded clones.

TRBJ2-3	.	TRBV9	.	CASSAQTSTDTQYF	TGTGCCAGCAGCGCCCAGACTAGCACAGATACGCAGTATTTT
TRBJ1-2	few	TRBV4-1	.	CASSQDEHTVYGYTF	TGCGCCAGCAGCCAAGATGAGCACACGGTCTATGGCTACACCTTC
TRBJ1-4	.	TRBV2	.	CASRWGANEKLFF	TGTGCCAGCAGGTGGGGAGCTAATGAAAAACTGTTTTTT
TRBJ1-2	once	TRBV28	.	CASLRVSYGYTF	TGTGCCAGCTTAAGGGTATCCTATGGCTACACCTTC
TRBJ2-1	.	TRBV29-1	TRBD2	CSVMGTSGGYEQFF	TGCAGCGTTATGGGGACTAGCGGGGGGTATGAGCAGTTCTTC
TRBJ1-5	.	TRBV5-5	.	CASSLTYGQINQPQHF	TGTGCCAGCAGCTTGACTTATGGGCAGATAAATCAGCCCCAGCATTTT
TRBJ2-3	.	TRBV6-4	.	CASSVTTGGTQYF	TGTGCCAGCAGTGTAACTACCGGGGGAACGCAGTATTTT
TRBJ1-3	few	TRBV11-2	.	CASSLNSGNTIYF	TGTGCCAGCAGCTTGAACTCTGGAAACACCATATATTTT
TRBJ1-2	.	TRBV5-6	.	CASSLQGALEYGYTF	TGTGCCAGCAGCTTGCAAGGTGCGCTCGAGTATGGCTACACCTTC
TRBJ2-7	.	TRBV11-2	TRBD2	CASSQSSGGYYEQYF	TGTGCCAGCAGCCAATCTAGCGGGGGGTACTACGAGCAGTACTTC
TRBJ2-5	.	TRBV30	.	CAWSVGSRQETQYF	TGTGCCTGGAGTGTAGGAAGTCGCCAAGAGACCCAGTACTTC
TRBJ2-2	.	TRBV6-1	TRBD1	CASRLGTGTGELFF	TGTGCCAGCAGATTAGGGACAGGGACCGGGGAGCTGTTTTTT
TRBJ2-2	.	TRBV5-1	TRBD2	CASSLDEGGTGELFF	TGCGCCAGCAGCTTGGATGAGGGAGGGACCGGGGAGCTGTTTTTT
TRBJ1-6	.	TRBV6-6	.	CASSSTGSYNSPLHF	TGTGCCAGCAGTAGTACAGGGTCCTATAATTCACCCCTCCACTTT
TRBJ1-6	once	TRBV5-1	.	CASSQGIGSYNSPLHF	TGCGCCAGCAGCCAGGGAATCGGCTCCTATAATTCACCCCTCCACTTT
TRBJ2-2	.	TRBV12-5	.	CASGFQLTETGELFF	TGTGCTAGTGGTTTCCAGCTGACGGAGACCGGGGAGCTGTTTTTT
TRBJ1-2	.	TRBV7-9	.	CASSPELANYGYTF	TGTGCCAGCAGCCCGGAGTTAGCTAACTATGGCTACACCTTC
TRBJ1-3	.	TRBV4-1	.	CASSQRGRDAGGNTIYF	TGCGCCAGCAGCCAAAGGGGTAGGGACGCAGGTGGAAACACCATATATTTT
TRBJ1-1	.	TRBV2	.	CASSDLGLNTEAFF	TGTGCCAGCAGTGATCTCGGGTTGAACACTGAAGCTTTCTTT
TRBJ2-5	.	TRBV9	TRBD2	CASGTSVYQETQYF	TGTGCCAGCGGGACTAGTGTGTACCAAGAGACCCAGTACTTC
TRBJ2-7	.	TRBV7-3	.	CASSLNPRGAEQYF	TGTGCCAGCAGCTTAAATCCCCGCGGGGCCGAGCAGTACTTC
TRBJ1-2	once	TRBV29-1	.	CSVEEAQAIYGYTF	TGCAGCGTTGAAGAGGCGCAGGCTATCTATGGCTACACCTTC
TRBJ2-5	.	TRBV7-6	TRBD2	CASSFVASGQETQYF	TGTGCCAGCAGCTTTGTGGCTAGCGGCCAAGAGACCCAGTACTTC
TRBJ1-1	.	TRBV18	TRBD1	CASSPGTGGANTEAFF	TGTGCCAGCTCACCCGGGACAGGGGGCGCGAACACTGAAGCTTTCTTT
TRBJ1-4	.	TRBV10-3	TRBD1	CAIGTGEEKLFF	TGTGCCATCGGGACAGGGGAGGAAAAACTGTTTTTT